Below, 23 T cell receptor beta chains from the same sample are listed, as sequenced in a study of identical twins. TCRdb re-called the 5' RACE reads through MiXCR, storing one row per CDR3 protein. The data contain more than 1.5 million distinct CDR3 sequences, under 35% of them singletons. Sequenced: cord blood. The receptors were gathered from a newborn girl in good health.

With respect to this clonotype: Since a much larger clone is just one base distant, this may be a read error. This rearrangement joins TRBV7-2 to TRBJ2-4; a weak D match, TRBD1 (6 bases). The DNA end is a closer match to TRBJ2-7, so the J assignment may be wrong. Germline V gives CDR1 SGHTA, CDR2 FQGNSA. This CDR3 spans 14 amino acids. The CDR3 DNA reads TGTGCCAGCAGCTTTGCCGGGACAACCTGCGAGCAGTACTTC. Amino acids: CASSFAGTTCEQYF.

This clonotype was recorded once. This may come from a read error, since a much larger clone is one base off. CDR3 sequence: CASSLGLAVNNERFF. DNA of the CDR3: TGCGCCAGCAGCTTGGGACTAGCGGTGAACAATGAGCGGTTCTTC. J is TRBJ2-1 and V is TRBV5-1; 9 positions agree with TRBD2. The CDR3 consists of 15 residues. CDR1 SGHRS and CDR2 YFSETQ come from the germline V gene.

This clonotype occurred a few times. The chain has TRBV12-3 or TRBV12-4 and TRBJ1-6; possible D gene TRBD1, 5 bases. This CDR3 spans 14 amino acids. V lost 3 bases and J 10 bases, leaving 13 bases between the germline ends. Written as DNA, the CDR3 is TGTGCCAGCAGTTTTCCTCCGGGGGTCTCACCCCTCCACTTT. It codes for CASSFPPGVSPLHF.

This chain joins TRBV20-1 and TRBJ1-2; no clear D gene. CDR3 size: 15 residues. Trimming shortened V by 6 bases and J by 2 bases, and 19 bases separated the two germline ends. Germline-derived CDR1 and CDR2 are DFQATT and SNEGSKA (reference sequence). CDR3 sequence (DNA): TGCAGTGCGGAAAGAGAGGCGCGGAGGAACTATGGCTACACCTTC. Translating gives CSAEREARRNYGYTF.

This clonotype was detected many times. V usage is TRBV7-2 and J usage is TRBJ2-7; 9 nucleotides align to TRBD2. This CDR3 spans 16 amino acids. The V gene end was trimmed by 4 bases and the J gene end by 2 bases; junction bases not matched to a gene: 9. The V gene's germline CDR1 is SGHTA and CDR2 FQGNSA. This CDR3 is CASSSWASGAAYEQYF. CDR3 coding DNA: TGTGCCAGCAGCTCGTGGGCTAGCGGGGCCGCCTACGAGCAGTACTTC.

The gene calls are TRBV20-1 and TRBJ2-5; TRBD1 aligns across 7 bases. The closer fit of TRBJ2-7 to the DNA end suggests the J call may be wrong. The CDR3 extends over 13 amino acids. Germline values: CDR1 DFQATT, CDR2 SNEGSKA (reference sequence). The CDR3 nucleotides are TGCAGTGCCCCTGGGACAGCCTTCTACGAGCAGTACTTC. It translates to CSAPGTAFYEQYF.

About this clonotype itself: Germline is not matched at one junction end, which may reflect a read error. This sequence joins TRBV11-2 and TRBJ2-7, with D possibly TRBD2 on 6 matching bases. This CDR3 comprises 18 residues. Germline assignment: CDR1 SGHAT and CDR2 FQNNGV. The CDR3 sequence: CACSRTLPRDFPWYEQYF. In DNA, the CDR3 is TGTGCCTGCAGCCGGACCCTCCCCCGGGACTTCCCTTGGTACGAGCAGTACTTC.

This CDR3 is CASSYPGQGANYGYTF. CDR3 coding DNA: TGTGCCAGCAGTTACCCCGGACAGGGGGCTAACTATGGCTACACCTTC. The chain is built from TRBV6-6 and TRBJ1-2; 10 bases fit TRBD1. The V gene's germline CDR1 is MNHNY and CDR2 SVGAGI (reference sequence). This CDR3 is built from 16 residues. Trimming at V came to 2 bases and at J to 0 bases, leaving 3 bases not matched to a gene.

This clonotype was seen just once. The V gene is TRBV13, the J gene TRBJ2-2, with 13 bases matching TRBD2. Trimming at V came to 4 bases and at J to 3 bases, leaving 8 bases not matched to a gene. CDR1 and CDR2 (germline): PRHDT, FYEKMQ (reference sequence). This CDR3 is built from 18 residues. This CDR3 reads CASSSWGLAGPDTGELFF. The CDR3 DNA reads TGTGCCAGCAGCTCTTGGGGACTAGCGGGACCGGACACCGGGGAGCTGTTTTTT. The variable domain in full, with the rest retrieved from reference TRBV13 and TRBJ2-2, is AAGVIQSPRHLIKEKRETATLKCYPIPRHDTVYWYQQGPGQDPQFLISFYEKMQSDKGSIPDRFSAQQFSDYHSELNMSSLELGDSALYFCASSSWGLAGPDTGELFFGEGSRLTVL.

V is TRBV4-1 and J is TRBJ1-4; 8 nucleotides match TRBD1. This CDR3 spans 16 amino acids. After removal of 2 bases from V and 5 bases from J, the junction contained 7 bases not matched to a gene. Germline V gene data show CDR1 as MGHRA and CDR2 as YSYEKL. The CDR3 DNA reads TGCGCCAGCAGCCAAAATGGGGCAGGGGGCAATGAAAAACTGTTTTTT. This sequence encodes CASSQNGAGGNEKLFF.

This sequence joins TRBV30 and TRBJ1-2; D is possibly TRBD1 (6 bases). The V end lost 5 bases, the J end lost 4 bases, and 11 bases lay between the germline ends. The CDR3 totals 12 residues. Germline lookup yields CDR1 GTSNPN and CDR2 SVGIG (reference sequence). The CDR3 DNA sequence: TGTGCCTGGGAGACAGGCCTCTATGGCTACACCTTC. It codes for CAWETGLYGYTF.

This clonotype came up a few times. The genes are TRBV6-1 and TRBJ2-7; 9 bases are shared with TRBD1. The CDR3 sequence is 13 residues long. Germline loops: CDR1 MNHNS, CDR2 SASEGT. With 6 bases clipped from V and 3 bases from J, the junction kept 3 bases outside the gene matches. CDR3 sequence (DNA): TGTGCCAGCAGGACAGGGGGATACTACGAGCAGTACTTC. Translation gives CASRTGGYYEQYF.

With regard to this clonotype: The final CDR3 position lacks the conserved phenylalanine or tryptophan, pointing to a likely read error. The chain joins TRBV11-2 to TRBJ1-2; tentatively, D is TRBD1 (5 bases). The CDR3 has 14 residues. The V gene lost 5 bases and the J gene lost 4 bases, with 14 bases spanning the gap. In germline, CDR1 is SGHAT, CDR2 FQNNGV. CDR3 residues: CASSKVTVLYGYTY. DNA of the CDR3: TGTGCCAGCAGCAAAGTGACAGTCCTCTATGGCTACACCTAC.

The chain uses TRBV20-1 and TRBJ2-7; 7 nucleotides align to TRBD2. This CDR3 is 16 amino acids long. V gave up 5 bases and J gave up 2 bases; unmatched junction bases: 15. Germline values: CDR1 DFQATT, CDR2 SNEGSKA (reference sequence). CDR3 bases: TGCAGTGCTCAGCCACTAGCGTCGGCGATAACCTACGAGCAGTACTTC. Its translation is CSAQPLASAITYEQYF.

V and J are TRBV18 and TRBJ2-1; D ambiguous. Trimming took off 8 bases at V and 0 bases at J, with 14 bases between the two ends. The CDR3 is 15 amino acids. CDR1 is KGHSH and CDR2 is LQKENI in the germline V gene. The CDR3 coding sequence is TGTGCCAGCCTCACCGAAAGGAGCTCCTACAATGAGCAGTTCTTC. Amino acids: CASLTERSSYNEQFF.

Concerning this clonotype: A junction end diverges from the germline sequence, so it may reflect a read error. This chain joins TRBV27 and TRBJ2-4; possible D gene TRBD1, 7 bases. CDR1 is MNHEY, CDR2 SMNVEV, per germline (reference sequence). CDR3 length equals 16 residues. In nucleotides, the CDR3 is TGTGCCAGCAGTTTTCAGGGGGGATTAGCCAAAAGCATTCAGTACTTC. It yields the protein CASSFQGGLAKSIQYF.

Points on this clonotype: A much larger clone differs by one base, so this may be a read error. This chain links TRBV24-1 with TRBJ2-3; no reliable D call. V was clipped by 2 bases and J by 7 bases, with 9 bases between them. Germline CDR1 is KGHDR and CDR2 is SFDVKD. The CDR3 runs 13 residues. For the CDR3, the DNA is TGTGCCACCAGTGATTACCTCCACCATACGCAGTATTTT. Protein product: CATSDYLHHTQYF.

This clonotype was seen ten or more times. This sequence joins TRBV28 and TRBJ1-2, with D possibly TRBD1 on 6 matching bases. Germline CDR1 is MDHEN and CDR2 is SYDVKM. Trimming stripped 6 bases from V and 3 bases from J, with 14 bases between. There are 14 residues in the CDR3. This CDR3 is CASSRTHRDYGYTF. As DNA, the CDR3 is TGTGCCAGCAGCCGAACCCACAGGGACTATGGCTACACCTTC.

This clonotype turned up a few times. The rearrangement links TRBV7-2 to TRBJ2-5, with D unclear. Trimming took off 1 base at V and 3 bases at J, with 15 bases between the two ends. Germline assignment: CDR1 SGHTA and CDR2 FQGNSA. This CDR3 is built from 16 residues. CDR3 coding DNA: TGTGCCAGCAGCTTAGGAGGCGGCAGCCTAAAAGAGACCCAGTACTTC. Translation: CASSLGGGSLKETQYF.

In its sample, this clonotype was seen a few times. The V call is TRBV5-1, the J call TRBJ2-1; 8 bases map to TRBD2. Germline-derived CDR1 and CDR2 are SGHRS and YFSETQ. The CDR3 runs to 15 residues. Trimming took 1 base from V and 7 from J; bases not matched to a gene: 7. The CDR3 loop reads CASSLTGGAGNEQFF. CDR3 in DNA: TGCGCCAGCAGCTTGACCGGGGGGGCGGGGAATGAGCAGTTCTTC.

The chain links TRBV7-9 to TRBJ1-4, with TRBD1 matching 11 bases. The CDR3 is 16 residues long. Germline V gene sequence: CDR1 SEHNR, CDR2 FQNEAQ (reference sequence). Trimming at V came to 6 bases and at J to 6 bases, leaving 9 bases not matched to a gene. The CDR3 loop reads CASRPKPGQGDEKLFF. As DNA, the CDR3 is TGTGCCAGCAGACCAAAACCGGGACAGGGGGATGAAAAACTGTTTTTT. Using reference TRBV7-9 and TRBJ1-4 for the parts outside the CDR3, the full variable domain is DTGVSQNPRHKITKRGQNVTFRCDPISEHNRLYWYRQTLGQGPEFLTYFQNEAQLEKSRLLSDRFSAERPKGSFSTLEIQRTEQGDSAMYLCASRPKPGQGDEKLFFGSGTQLSVL.

The CDR3 region has the DNA TGTGCCAGCTCACCACCGGGGGCTCGCCAAGAGACCCAGTACTTC. Translation gives CASSPPGARQETQYF. The chain uses TRBV18 and TRBJ2-5; D possibly corresponds to TRBD1 (6 bases). This CDR3 contains 15 residues. The V and J ends lost 0 bases and 1 base respectively, with 9 bases between them. Germline values: CDR1 KGHSH, CDR2 LQKENI. Combining the CDR3 with reference TRBV18 and TRBJ2-5 gives the whole variable domain NAGVMQNPRHLVRRRGQEARLRCSPMKGHSHVYWYRQLPEEGLKFMVYLQKENIIDESGMPKERFSAEFPKEGPSILRIQQVVRGDSAAYFCASSPPGARQETQYFGPGTRLLVL.

This clonotype has more than one count but fewer than ten. Written as DNA, the CDR3 is TGCAGTGCTAGCGGGGGGGTTAACAATGAGCAGTTCTTC. It encodes CSASGGVNNEQFF. The V and J genes are TRBV20-1 and TRBJ2-1; 8 bases match TRBD2. Germline trimming cut 3 bases from V and 5 bases from J; bases unmatched to any gene: 3. Germline V lookup: CDR1 DFQATT, CDR2 SNEGSKA (reference sequence). CDR3 length equals 13 residues.